A selection of T cell receptor beta chains follows, all from one sample in a study of T cell responses to AZD1222 COVID-19 vaccine. Here immunoSEQ multiplex PCR was the method, and the copy in TCRdb shows in-frame clones only, minus some. The sample data list about 140,000 clones. The material sequenced was peripheral blood. These TCRs come from an adult in good health. CDR3s include the opening cysteine and the closing phenylalanine or tryptophan. A D gene is named only where the DNA matches it firmly.

D gene,J gene,V gene,CDR3 length,CDR3 DNA,CDR3 protein
TRBD2,TRBJ2-3,TRBV7-2,19,TGTGCCAGCAGCTTATTTTCCCGGGCTAGCGGGGCTAGCACAGATACGCAGTATTTT,CASSLFSRASGASTDTQYF
-,TRBJ2-2,TRBV19,15,TGTGCCAGTAGTATTTCGGTTACGAACACCGGGGAGCTGTTTTTT,CASSISVTNTGELFF
-,TRBJ1-1,TRBV15,15,TGTGCCACCAGCAGAGATCCTTGGGAGGGACCTGAAGCTTTCTTT,CATSRDPWEGPEAFF
TRBD2,TRBJ2-1,TRBV4-1,17,TGCGCCAGCACAAGGGGGCGAGCGGGGGGTGGTCCCAATGAGCAGTTCTTC,CASTRGRAGGGPNEQFF
-,TRBJ1-1,TRBV27,18,TGTGCCAGCAGTTCCGGCCCCAGGTCGGGCGCCATGAACACTGAAGCTTTCTTT,CASSSGPRSGAMNTEAFF
-,TRBJ1-2,TRBV12-5,15,TGTGCTAGTGGCCTGGGAATGCGAACCAACTATGGCTACACCTTC,CASGLGMRTNYGYTF
-,TRBJ1-3,TRBV6-5,13,TGTGCCAGCACAGATCCCTCTGGAAACACCATATATTTT,CASTDPSGNTIYF
TRBD2,TRBJ2-1,TRBV6-5,15,TGTGCCAGCAGTAAGGGGACTAGCGGGGTAGATGAGCAGTTCTTC,CASSKGTSGVDEQFF
TRBD1,TRBJ1-1,TRBV27,13,TGTGCCACCCGGGACAGGAGCTACACTGAAGCTTTCTTT,CATRDRSYTEAFF
-,TRBJ1-2,TRBV28,12,TGTGCCAGCAGAGTCCGGGCGGCTGGCTACACCTTC,CASRVRAAGYTF